This T cell receptor (beta chain) came from a study of blood T cell repertoires in COVID-19. Looking at the study overall: Samples taken during acute and convalescent COVID-19 were collected in the United States, Italy and Spain.

Authors' methods: Nucleated cell counts were estimated from reference gene primer amplification. Only in-frame clones appear in the TCRdb table, and some are missing; sequencing was by immunoSEQ multiplex PCR. The V and J calls and clone size were taken over from that table, and D and trimming were inferred from the DNA. The sample has roughly 110,000 clones, 71% seen once. The CDR3 is 15 residues long. V was trimmed by 0 bases and J by 0 bases, leaving 7 bases between them. Germline lookup yields CDR1 SGDLS and CDR2 YYNGEE. The TCR originated in a human donor with acute or convalescent COVID-19. The donor label of this sample is uncertain. This rearrangement joins TRBV9 to TRBJ1-5; D unclear. Sequencing was carried out using peripheral blood. CDR3 coding DNA: TGTGCCAGCAGCGTAGGAGAATATAGCAATCAGCCCCAGCATTTT. Protein: CASSVGEYSNQPQHF.